This section outlines one TCR beta chain sequence together with its context. The antigen is not known. The data stem from a study of T cell clonotyping in hematopoietic cell transplantation. Germline loops: CDR1 SGHRS, CDR2 YFSETQ. After removal of 3 bases from V and 7 bases from J, the junction contained 1 base not matched to a gene. CDR3 size: 13 residues. Overall study results and limits: Recipient TCR diversity dropped after transplant; expanded clonotypes rose from day 30 to 180. Higher Inverse Simpson Index values in graft donor and pretransplant recipient predicted broader posttransplant TCR diversity. Few recipient clonotypes overlapped donors; over 95% were de novo at given depth.

Repertoires were generated with immunoSEQ multiplex PCR, while TCRdb's copy carries only in-frame clones and drops some. The table records fewer than 5,000 clones, 90% of them present only once. Sequenced input: peripheral blood mononuclear cells. The receptor was derived from a man aged 35 to 55 in good health. Some clones in this sample may be carry-over from other donors' samples. The chain recombines TRBV5-1 with TRBJ2-7; 13 positions agree with TRBD2. CDR3 protein: CASSWTSGREQYF. The CDR3 coding sequence is TGCGCCAGCAGCTGGACTAGCGGGAGAGAGCAGTACTTC.